This TCR beta chain was obtained from a study of shared T cell receptors in the human thymus. The CDR3 runs 10 residues. Germline assignment: CDR1 SNHLY and CDR2 FYNNEI. The repertoire was sequenced with immunoSEQ multiplex PCR; TCRdb's copy has only in-frame clones and lacks some. The table lists 500,000 to 850,000 clones, around 87% of them singletons. The sample also formed part of further work on human thymus T cells. That investigation notes: Unrelated individuals reportedly shared highly overlapping thymic TCR repertoires.

The chain links TRBV2 to TRBJ2-5; no firm D call. The J call may be wrong; the DNA end is better matched by TRBJ2-7. The TCR comes from a boy younger than two with a congenital heart defect. The sample comprised thymocytes. CDR3 in amino acids: CASASYEQYF. CDR3 DNA: TGTGCCAGCGCTAGCTACGAGCAGTACTTC.